Listed below are T cell receptor beta chains from one sample, sequenced in a study of cytomegalovirus exposure and HLA in healthy donors. The repertoire was sequenced with immunoSEQ multiplex PCR; TCRdb's copy has only in-frame clones and lacks some. The sample has roughly 130,000 clones; 86% are singletons. Material for sequencing was PBMCs. The source is a man between 18 and 35 years old in good health and CMV-seronegative. Each CDR3 is given with its conserved first and last residue. The D gene is left open where the match is weak. For some rows the clone size is stated as once, few or many, or as a class when expanded; others skip it.

DNA: TGTGCCAGCAGAAAGGGACACTCGAACACTGAAGCTTTCTTT
CDR3: CASRKGHSNTEAFF
D: .
V: TRBV6-5
size: .
J: TRBJ1-1

DNA: TGTGCCAGTAGTAGCGGAGTCGGCCAGCACTACAATGAGCAGTTCTTC
CDR3: CASSSGVGQHYNEQFF
D: .
V: TRBV19
size: .
J: TRBJ2-1

DNA: TGTGCCAGCAGTTTATCTGGCATGCGGGGCGAGCAGTTCTTC
CDR3: CASSLSGMRGEQFF
D: .
V: TRBV27
size: .
J: TRBJ2-1

DNA: TGTGCCAGCAGTTACTACCGGGGAAGTGTGCCCCTCCACTTT
CDR3: CASSYYRGSVPLHF
D: .
V: TRBV6-5
size: .
J: TRBJ1-6

DNA: TGTGCCAGCACAGCGGGGGGAAGGGAAAAACTGTTTTTT
CDR3: CASTAGGREKLFF
D: .
V: TRBV25-1
size: .
J: TRBJ1-4

DNA: TGTGCCAGCAGCCTGGACAGGGCGGGCACCGGGGAGCTGTTTTTT
CDR3: CASSLDRAGTGELFF
D: TRBD1
V: TRBV9
size: .
J: TRBJ2-2

DNA: TGTGCCAGCACGGGGGGTGAGGGCAATCAGCCCCAGCATTTT
CDR3: CASTGGEGNQPQHF
D: .
V: TRBV2
size: few
J: TRBJ1-5

DNA: TGCGCCAGCAGCTGGAGGGGCTCCCTGGGCAGCCAAAGCTCCTACAATGAGCAGTTCTTC
CDR3: CASSWRGSLGSQSSYNEQFF
D: .
V: TRBV5-1
size: .
J: TRBJ2-1

DNA: TGTGCCAGCAGCAGCTTTTCTGGAAACACCATATATTTT
CDR3: CASSSFSGNTIYF
D: .
V: TRBV5-6
size: .
J: TRBJ1-3

DNA: TGCGCCAGCAGCCAAGATACACAGGGTGGCTACAATGAGCAGTTCTTC
CDR3: CASSQDTQGGYNEQFF
D: .
V: TRBV4-3
size: many
J: TRBJ2-1

DNA: TGTGCCAGCAGCCTATCGGGGGGAGAGGAGACCCAGTACTTC
CDR3: CASSLSGGEETQYF
D: TRBD2
V: TRBV11-3
size: .
J: TRBJ2-5

DNA: TGTGCCAGCAGCTTGGAACGGGGGGAGGCCCCGTTCTTC
CDR3: CASSLERGEAPFF
D: TRBD2
V: TRBV5-4
size: .
J: TRBJ2-1

DNA: TGTGCCAGCAGTGCAACAGGGAAGGCGGCCTACGAGCAGTACTTC
CDR3: CASSATGKAAYEQYF
D: .
V: TRBV25-1
size: .
J: TRBJ2-7

DNA: TGTGCCTTACAGGGTAGCGACGAGCAGTACTTC
CDR3: CALQGSDEQYF
D: .
V: TRBV7-9
size: .
J: TRBJ2-7